This TCR beta chain was identified during a study of T cells after yellow fever vaccination. General study points: A limited proportion of clonotypes was detected within both the CD4 and CD8 compartments. Abundant contaminating clonotypes from the bulk population could appear in FACS-sorted repertoires. Once the booster was given, most primary-vaccination clones reappeared, at approximately 97% for CD4 and roughly 90% for CD8.

This clonotype has a count of ten or more. Its antigen remains unknown. UMIs were added to TCR cDNA along with a universal primer site when it was made by 5'RACE template switching. TCRdb redid the calling of the 5' RACE reads with MiXCR, one entry per CDR3 protein. The profile shows some 110,000 distinct CDR3 sequences, about 7.8% of them singletons. This CDR3 has 12 residues. V was pared by 3 bases and J by 7 bases, with 9 bases between. V is TRBV12-3 or TRBV12-4 and J is TRBJ1-2, with a possible D match to TRBD1 (6 bases). Sample: CD4+ T cells sorted from PBMCs, taken about 49 days after the first yellow fever vaccination. The clonotype originates from a man aged 18 to 30 who received the YFV17D yellow fever vaccine. This CDR3 reads CASSFQGGGYTF. The DNA of the CDR3 is TGTGCCAGCAGTTTTCAAGGGGGTGGCTACACCTTC.